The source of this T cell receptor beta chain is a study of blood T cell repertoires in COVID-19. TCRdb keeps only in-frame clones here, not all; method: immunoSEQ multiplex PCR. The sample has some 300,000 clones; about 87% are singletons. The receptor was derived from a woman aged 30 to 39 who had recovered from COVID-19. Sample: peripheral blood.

CDR3: CASSLFSGGQETQYF. As DNA, the CDR3 is TGTGCCAGCAGTTTATTTAGCGGGGGACAAGAGACCCAGTACTTC. V and J are TRBV28 and TRBJ2-5; the match to TRBD2 covers 9 bases. Trimming cost V 1 base and J 2 bases; bases outside gene matches: 2. Germline loops: CDR1 MDHEN, CDR2 SYDVKM. The CDR3 covers 15 residues.